The 30 T cell receptor beta chains in this list originate from one sample, sequenced in a study of Graves' ophthalmopathy and Graves' hyperthyroidism. As the template, RNA transcripts were used to amplify TCR beta CDR3 regions. Investigators did first-round RT-PCR with HTBI primers, then second-round multiplex PCR. TCRdb reanalysed the multiplex PCR reads using MiXCR and keeps one entry per CDR3 protein. This table has some 1.1 million distinct CDR3 sequences, roughly 35% appearing once. Sequencing was carried out using peripheral blood or thyroid tissue (not recorded which). The receptors were sampled from an adult man with Graves' hyperthyroidism.

This chain joins TRBV15 and TRBJ1-3; no firm D call. There are 13 residues in the CDR3. The V and J ends lost 4 bases and 6 bases respectively, with 10 bases between them. From germline, CDR1 is LNHNV and CDR2 YYDKDF (reference sequence). The CDR3 is CATSTRIENTIYF. For the CDR3, the DNA is TGTGCCACCAGCACTCGGATAGAAAACACCATATATTTT.

This clonotype was counted a single time. V is TRBV20-1 and J is TRBJ2-2, with TRBD1 matching 8 bases. Trimming took 2 bases from V and 6 from J; bases not matched to a gene: 5. The CDR3 is made up of 14 amino acids. Germline CDR1 DFQATT, CDR2 SNEGSKA (reference sequence). CDR3 sequence reads: CSARKTGVPGELFF. The CDR3 DNA reads as TGCAGTGCTAGAAAGACAGGGGTGCCCGGGGAGCTGTTTTTT.

Regarding this clonotype: At one end the junction does not follow the germline gene, possibly because of a read error. The rearrangement links TRBV10-3 to TRBJ1-5; weak D call: TRBD1 (6 bases). The length of the CDR3 is 16 residues. Germline assignment: CDR1 ENHRY and CDR2 SYGVKD. The CDR3 spells CASSYSRWTEMQPQHF. As DNA, the CDR3 is TGTGCCAGCAGTTATTCTCGGTGGACAGAAATGCAGCCCCAGCATTTT.

Regarding this clonotype: A much more abundant neighbour one base away suggests this may be a read error. The V gene is TRBV5-1, the J gene TRBJ1-1; a weak D match, TRBD1 (6 bases). This CDR3 has 15 residues. Germline loops: CDR1 SGHRS, CDR2 YFSETQ. Trimming stripped 1 base from V and 3 bases from J, with 13 bases between. The chain's CDR3 is CASSLIHGGHTEAFF. The CDR3 DNA reads as TGCGCCAGCAGCTTGATCCATGGGGGGCACACTGAAGCTTTCTTT.

The rearrangement joins TRBV29-1 to TRBJ1-1, with D tentatively TRBD1 (6 bases). This CDR3 has 10 residues. Looked up from germline, CDR1 is SQVTM and CDR2 is ANQGSEA. In DNA, the CDR3 is TGCAGTTACACCGGGACAGAAGCTTTCTTT. Amino acids: CSYTGTEAFF. Filled out from reference TRBV29-1 and TRBJ1-1, the complete variable domain reads SAVISQKPSRDICQRGTSLTIQCQVDSQVTMMFWYRQQPGQSLTLIATANQGSEATYESGFVIDKFPISRPNLTFSTLTVSNMSPEDSSIYLCSYTGTEAFFGQGTRLTVV.

This clonotype appeared many times. CDR3 DNA: TGTGCCAGCAGCTCAACAAGAGGCGCCGGGGAGCTGTTTTTT. Its translation: CASSSTRGAGELFF. The chain couples TRBV7-9 to TRBJ2-2; unclear D gene. V lost 4 bases and J lost 6, with 12 bases in between. CDR1 SEHNR and CDR2 FQNEAQ come from the germline V gene (reference sequence). This CDR3 is built from 14 residues.

The table lists this clonotype with many counts. The chain joins TRBV7-8 to TRBJ2-7, with D possibly being TRBD2 (6 bases). V shed 5 bases and J shed 1 base, with 18 bases lying between them. CDR1 is SGHVS, CDR2 FQNEAQ, per germline. This CDR3 spans 16 amino acids. Here the CDR3 reads CASSMGSGLISYEQYF. The CDR3 coding sequence is TGTGCCAGCAGCATGGGTAGCGGACTGATTTCCTACGAGCAGTACTTC.

This clonotype was counted many times. This chain links TRBV20-1 with TRBJ2-7; D ambiguous. V lost 3 bases, J lost 5 bases, and 20 bases lay in between. The CDR3 is 15 amino acids. Germline V gives CDR1 DFQATT, CDR2 SNEGSKA (reference sequence). The CDR3: CSASQSHQILNEQYF. DNA of the CDR3: TGCAGTGCTAGCCAGTCCCATCAGATTCTTAACGAGCAGTACTTC.

The genes are TRBV10-3 and TRBJ1-1; D may be TRBD1 (5 bases). V shed 4 bases and J shed 4 bases, with 10 bases lying between them. Germline loops: CDR1 ENHRY, CDR2 SYGVKD. There are 13 residues in the CDR3. CDR3 sequence reads: CAISVWGSTEAFF. The CDR3 coding sequence is TGTGCCATCAGTGTGTGGGGGAGCACTGAAGCTTTCTTT.

This clonotype has only a few counts. The rearrangement joins TRBV6-1 to TRBJ1-5; perhaps TRBD1 as D (5 bases). Germline CDR1 reads MNHNS; CDR2 reads SASEGT. The ends were cut back, 1 base at V and 5 bases at J, with 12 bases in the middle. The CDR3 totals 15 residues. The CDR3 reads CASSEGQGVYQPQHF. In nucleotides, the CDR3 is TGTGCCAGCAGTGAAGGGCAGGGTGTATATCAGCCCCAGCATTTT.

The rearrangement uses TRBV20-1 and TRBJ1-2; TRBD1 might be the D (6 bases). The CDR3 is 14 amino acids. Germline V gives CDR1 DFQATT, CDR2 SNEGSKA (reference sequence). V shed 5 bases and J shed 7 bases, with 20 bases lying between them. CDR3 in DNA: TGCAGTGCTGGGGGGTTAGCAGGGGCTTTTGGCTACACCTTC. Translation: CSAGGLAGAFGYTF.

V and J are TRBV4-2 and TRBJ1-4; D possibly corresponds to TRBD1 (5 bases). Germline V lookup: CDR1 LGHNA, CDR2 YNFKEQ. The CDR3 has 16 amino acids. Between the trimmed V and J ends, which lost 1 base and 6 bases, there was a span of 15 bases. The CDR3 DNA sequence: TGTGCCAGCAGCCAAGTAAACGGGGGTATCGATGAAAAACTGTTTTTT. This sequence encodes CASSQVNGGIDEKLFF.

This clonotype was counted a few times. The chain is built from TRBV7-2 and TRBJ2-7; 10 nucleotides match TRBD2. Losses at the gene ends were 4 bases for V and 5 bases for J; bases not matched to a gene: 8. There are 15 residues in the CDR3. Germline V CDR1 and CDR2: SGHTA, FQGNSA. In nucleotides, the CDR3 is TGTGCCAGCAGCTCCAGAGCGGGGGGGAGGGACGAGCAGTACTTC. This sequence encodes CASSSRAGGRDEQYF.

The rearrangement links TRBV10-3 to TRBJ2-5; 8 nucleotides align to TRBD1. CDR1 ENHRY and CDR2 SYGVKD come from the germline V gene. The CDR3 extends over 14 amino acids. V lost 7 bases to trimming and J lost 7 bases; unmatched junction nucleotides: 11. CDR3 residues: CAINPGQAAGTQYF. Here the CDR3 DNA reads TGTGCCATCAATCCGGGACAGGCTGCGGGGACCCAGTACTTC.

V usage is TRBV7-8 and J usage is TRBJ2-2; 8 nucleotides match TRBD2. Unmatched junction bases numbered 7, after V lost 7 bases and J lost 0 bases. Germline values: CDR1 SGHVS, CDR2 FQNEAQ. The CDR3 runs to 16 residues. DNA of the CDR3: TGTGCCAGCACTCCGAATAGCGGGACGAACACCGGGGAGCTGTTTTTT. Translating it yields CASTPNSGTNTGELFF. Supplemented by reference TRBV7-8 and TRBJ2-2, the full variable domain reads GAGVSQSPRYKVAKRGQDVALRCDPISGHVSLFWYQQALGQGPEFLTYFQNEAQLDKSGLPSDRFFAERPEGSVSTLKIQRTQQEDSAVYLCASTPNSGTNTGELFFGEGSRLTVL.

This clonotype was seen at least ten times. CDR3 residues: CATSEWDSKNTGELFF. CDR3 nucleotide sequence: TGTGCCACCAGTGAATGGGACAGCAAGAACACCGGGGAGCTGTTTTTT. The V and J genes are TRBV24-1 and TRBJ2-2; 7 bases align to TRBD1. CDR1 KGHDR and CDR2 SFDVKD come from the germline V gene. This CDR3 has 16 residues. Losses at the gene ends were 4 bases for V and 1 base for J; bases not matched to a gene: 5.

In its sample, this clonotype was seen many times. The V and J genes are TRBV12-3 or TRBV12-4 and TRBJ1-2, with 7 bases matching TRBD1. The length of the CDR3 is 14 residues. J lost 7 bases, V lost 5 bases, and 10 bases had no gene match. CDR3 loop: CASSPRQGWGGYTF. The CDR3 DNA sequence: TGTGCCAGCAGTCCGAGACAGGGATGGGGTGGCTACACCTTC.

V gene TRBV20-1 combines with J gene TRBJ2-5; 10 positions agree with TRBD2. Germline V gene data show CDR1 as DFQATT and CDR2 as SNEGSKA (reference sequence). The length of the CDR3 is 15 residues. V trimming: 2 bases; J trimming: 2 bases; junction bases outside the gene matches: 5. DNA of the CDR3: TGCAGTGCTAGACTAGCGGGGGTTATACAAGAGACCCAGTACTTC. Protein product: CSARLAGVIQETQYF.

In its sample, this clonotype was seen many times. This sequence joins TRBV20-1 and TRBJ1-1; no reliable D call. The CDR3 consists of 13 residues. The ends were cut back, 2 bases at V and 0 bases at J, with 7 bases in the middle. Germline V gives CDR1 DFQATT, CDR2 SNEGSKA (reference sequence). The CDR3 region is CSARWQMNTEAFF. The CDR3 region has the DNA TGCAGTGCTAGATGGCAGATGAACACTGAAGCTTTCTTT.

This clonotype has a count of ten or more. This rearrangement joins TRBV6-2 or TRBV6-3 to TRBJ2-7; 7 bases are shared with TRBD1. V dropped 9 bases and J dropped 0; count of bases not matched to a gene: 8. The CDR3 runs 14 residues. Germline values: CDR1 MNHEY, CDR2 SVGEGT. CDR3 DNA: TGTGCCAGTAACTCACAGGGGATCTCCTACGAGCAGTACTTC. Translated, it gives CASNSQGISYEQYF.

This clonotype has just a few counts. J is TRBJ2-7 and V is TRBV6-6, with a possible D match to TRBD2 (6 bases). The CDR3 runs 16 residues. V lost 0 bases and J lost 2, with 14 bases in between. Germline CDR1 is MNHNY and CDR2 is SVGAGI (reference sequence). The CDR3 region has the DNA TGTGCCAGCAGTTACTCGAGTCGGGCGGGGACCTACGAGCAGTACTTC. Residues: CASSYSSRAGTYEQYF.

V usage is TRBV5-1 and J usage is TRBJ2-2; the D is unclear. The CDR3 contains 14 residues. V shed 4 bases and J shed 8 bases, with 15 bases lying between them. Germline assignment: CDR1 SGHRS and CDR2 YFSETQ. The CDR3 DNA is TGCGCCAGCAGCCTACGCGTTCTTACAGGGGAGCTGTTTTTT. Protein product: CASSLRVLTGELFF.

At least ten counts were recorded for this clonotype. CDR3 DNA sequence: TGTGCCGTACAGGGGGAGGCCAATCAGCCCCAGCATTTT. It is translated as CAVQGEANQPQHF. V and J are TRBV2 and TRBJ1-5; 8 positions agree with TRBD1. The ends lost 11 bases at V and 3 bases at J; junction bases unmatched: 6. Per the germline V gene, CDR1 is SNHLY and CDR2 is FYNNEI. The CDR3 has 13 amino acids.

In its sample, this clonotype was seen many times. The genes are TRBV11-1 and TRBJ2-5; 8 nucleotides line up with TRBD1. With 5 bases clipped from V and 3 bases from J, the junction kept 8 bases outside the gene matches. This CDR3 spans 15 amino acids. Germline values: CDR1 SGHAT, CDR2 FQDESV (reference sequence). The CDR3 DNA is TGTGCCAGCAGCCTGGGACAGGACTTTAAAGAGACCCAGTACTTC. Its translation: CASSLGQDFKETQYF.

The gene calls are TRBV9 and TRBJ1-2; D uncertain. Trimming left V 3 bases short and J 7 bases short, with 22 bases between. The V gene's germline CDR1 is SGDLS and CDR2 YYNGEE. The CDR3 consists of 16 residues. The CDR3 sequence: CASSALAGTGESGYTF. The CDR3 DNA sequence: TGTGCCAGCAGCGCCCTAGCGGGCACCGGGGAGTCTGGCTACACCTTC.

This clonotype was observed a handful of times. CDR3 sequence reads: CASSVGENQPQHF. The CDR3 nucleotides read TGTGCCAGCAGTGTTGGAGAAAATCAGCCCCAGCATTTT. The rearrangement links TRBV2 to TRBJ1-5; D is unclear. V shed 4 bases and J shed 4 bases, with 8 bases lying between them. CDR1 SNHLY and CDR2 FYNNEI come from the germline V gene. The CDR3 consists of 13 residues.

This clonotype was seen many times. The V gene is TRBV13, the J gene TRBJ2-5; possible D gene TRBD2, 5 bases. Trimming pared 0 bases from V and 0 bases from J, leaving 5 bases between. The CDR3 spans 14 residues. Germline V gene sequence: CDR1 PRHDT, CDR2 FYEKMQ (reference sequence). The CDR3 DNA sequence: TGTGCCAGCAGCTTAGGAGCGGACCAAGAGACCCAGTACTTC. Its protein is CASSLGADQETQYF.

This clonotype occurred many times. The chain joins TRBV20-1 to TRBJ2-7, with D hard to call. Germline values: CDR1 DFQATT, CDR2 SNEGSKA (reference sequence). Trimming took off 3 bases at V and 3 bases at J, with 18 bases between the two ends. The CDR3 runs to 15 residues. This CDR3 is CSASETRALDYEQYF. The CDR3 DNA is TGCAGTGCTAGCGAGACAAGGGCGTTAGACTACGAGCAGTACTTC.

Ten or more counts support this clonotype. The chain uses TRBV10-2 and TRBJ1-6, with D unclear. The CDR3 has 15 residues. Germline CDR1 and CDR2: WSHSY and SAAADI. The V end lost 3 bases, the J end lost 7 bases, and 13 bases lay between the germline ends. The CDR3 sequence: CASSELQTSNSPLHF. The CDR3 nucleotides read TGCGCCAGCAGTGAATTACAGACTTCCAATTCACCCCTCCACTTT.

Many counts were recorded for this clonotype. The rearrangement joins TRBV15 to TRBJ2-7; no clear D. Deletions cut 2 bases from V and 0 bases from J, with 8 bases between. The CDR3 is 14 amino acids. From germline, CDR1 is LNHNV and CDR2 YYDKDF (reference sequence). The CDR3 here is CATSRQLSSYEQYF. The DNA of the CDR3 is TGTGCCACCAGCAGACAGTTGAGCTCCTACGAGCAGTACTTC.